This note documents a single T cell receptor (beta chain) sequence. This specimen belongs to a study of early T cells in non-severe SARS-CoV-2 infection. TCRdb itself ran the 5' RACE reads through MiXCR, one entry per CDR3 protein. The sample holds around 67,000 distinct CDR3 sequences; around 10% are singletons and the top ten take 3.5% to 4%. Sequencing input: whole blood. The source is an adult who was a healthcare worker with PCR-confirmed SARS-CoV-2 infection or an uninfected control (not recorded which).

The CDR3 region has the DNA TGTGCCAGCAGCCCACGCGGGGTAGAGAACACTGAAGCTTTCTTT. This gives the protein CASSPRGVENTEAFF. The J gene is TRBJ1-1, the V gene TRBV9, with unresolved D. The CDR3 spans 15 residues. Germline V CDR1 and CDR2: SGDLS, YYNGEE. Trimming left V 4 bases short and J 1 base short, with 14 bases between.